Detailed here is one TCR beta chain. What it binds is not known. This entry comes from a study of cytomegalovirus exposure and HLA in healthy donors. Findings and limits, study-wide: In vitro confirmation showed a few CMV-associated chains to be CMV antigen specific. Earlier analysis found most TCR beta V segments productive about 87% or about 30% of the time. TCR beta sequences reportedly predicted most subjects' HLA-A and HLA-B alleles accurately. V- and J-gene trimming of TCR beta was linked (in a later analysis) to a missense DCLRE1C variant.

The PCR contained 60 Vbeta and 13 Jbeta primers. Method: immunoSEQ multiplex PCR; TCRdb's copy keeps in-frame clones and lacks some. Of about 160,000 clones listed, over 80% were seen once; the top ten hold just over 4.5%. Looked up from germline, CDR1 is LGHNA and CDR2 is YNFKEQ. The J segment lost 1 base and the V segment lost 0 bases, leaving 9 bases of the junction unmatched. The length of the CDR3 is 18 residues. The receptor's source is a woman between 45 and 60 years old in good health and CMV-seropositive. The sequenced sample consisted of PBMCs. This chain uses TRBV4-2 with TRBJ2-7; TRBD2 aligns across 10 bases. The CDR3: CASSQERGLAGESYEQYF. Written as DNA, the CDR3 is TGTGCCAGCAGCCAAGAAAGGGGCCTAGCGGGAGAATCCTACGAGCAGTACTTC.